Listed below are T cell receptor beta chains from one sample, sequenced in a study of response to subunit inactivated influenza vaccine. Each CDR3 protein is one row after TCRdb ran MiXCR on the RT-PCR reads. The sample includes about 190,000 distinct CDR3 sequences, about 15% of them seen just once. This sample comprised CD8+ T cells sorted from PBMCs, obtained roughly 5 days after vaccination. The source of these receptors is a man aged 50-59 years who received an inactivated influenza vaccine. Both conserved end residues are trimmed from each CDR3.

length,J,V,CDR3
14,TRBJ2-4,TRBV7-9,ASSLHWTGAKNIQY
12,TRBJ2-3,TRBV20-1,SAETGDVIDTQY
13,TRBJ2-7,TRBV12-3/TRBV12-4,ASSFSSYSSYEQY
11,TRBJ2-7,TRBV6-5,ASSSSSGGERY
11,TRBJ2-2,TRBV4-3,ASSHKSTGELF
15,TRBJ2-3,TRBV12-3/TRBV12-4,ASSPTPGTQDTDTQY
13,TRBJ2-7,TRBV7-9,ASSLSRVYNYEQY
13,TRBJ2-1,TRBV28,ASSSSGRVYNEQF
13,TRBJ1-2,TRBV28,ASRGTGGIPYGYT
14,TRBJ2-3,TRBV13,ASSFVAGSRTDTQY
14,TRBJ2-1,TRBV6-2/TRBV6-3,ASSYVSSGGINEQF
11,TRBJ2-3,TRBV5-1,ASSLVRLGTQY
12,TRBJ2-7,TRBV3-1,ASSHGGRSYEQY
11,TRBJ1-2,TRBV4-1,ASSQNTNYGYT
14,TRBJ2-2,TRBV4-3,ASSQEPLVNTGELF
13,TRBJ1-5,TRBV4-1,ASSQAPGAGQPQH
14,TRBJ2-7,TRBV28,ASRKLTGHIAFEQY
18,TRBJ2-6,TRBV25-1,ASSEPLHTGIISGANVLT
9,TRBJ2-7,TRBV5-4,ASSEGVEQY
15,TRBJ1-1,TRBV4-3,ASSDGASRGRNTEAF
13,TRBJ2-1,TRBV7-9,ASSLIRVGFDEQF
11,TRBJ2-7,TRBV7-9,ASSLAWGSEQY
11,TRBJ1-2,TRBV7-8,ASSPGGGDGYT
12,TRBJ1-1,TRBV6-5,ASSSDRGLTEAF
12,TRBJ2-5,TRBV9,ASSVDGGRFPQY
13,TRBJ2-1,TRBV12-3/TRBV12-4,ASGLDRESYNEQF
14,TRBJ2-7,TRBV27,ASSVQFGTESYEQY
14,TRBJ2-1,TRBV4-3,ASSHLRDPTGDEQF
13,TRBJ2-1,TRBV6-7,ASRRRTGGYNEQF
13,TRBJ2-7,TRBV27,ASSLMAGSSYEQY
11,TRBJ1-2,TRBV4-1,ASSPRDSYGYT
11,TRBJ1-4,TRBV5-5,ASSLGEYEKLF
13,TRBJ2-1,TRBV7-9,ASSLGGSVTNEQF
12,TRBJ2-5,TRBV14,ASSQEGFAETQY
12,TRBJ2-7,TRBV5-1,ASSPWTDSYEQY
17,TRBJ2-7,TRBV6-2/TRBV6-3,ASSYLPTGTTFTFYEQY
12,TRBJ2-7,TRBV28,ASRPGQGLGEQY
12,TRBJ2-3,TRBV2,ASSAVAGEDTQY
12,TRBJ1-5,TRBV4-1,ASSQEDSNQPQH
13,TRBJ2-3,TRBV28,ASNLGGVRTDTQY
11,TRBJ2-2,TRBV12-3/TRBV12-4,ASSLSGLGELF
15,TRBJ1-5,TRBV2,ASSEALPGPSNQPQH
18,TRBJ2-1,TRBV9,ASSVNPSGGRRGSYNEQF
12,TRBJ1-5,TRBV19,ASSIRGPLEPQH
13,TRBJ1-2,TRBV7-9,ASSSSGRAGYGYT
11,TRBJ2-3,TRBV5-1,ASSETSTDTQY
13,TRBJ2-7,TRBV7-2,ASSRIRDVTYEQY
11,TRBJ2-7,TRBV24-1,ATSEDNSYEQY
13,TRBJ2-2,TRBV27,ASSSGRRGTGELF
11,TRBJ1-5,TRBV28,ASTLNRVQPQH
13,TRBJ2-1,TRBV11-2,AISPSAGAYNEQF
14,TRBJ2-1,TRBV20-1,SARDWDQQGIHEQF